The rows below give T cell receptor beta chains drawn from one sample of a study of cytomegalovirus exposure and HLA in healthy donors. This table comes from immunoSEQ multiplex PCR, and its TCRdb copy is limited to in-frame clones, with some not included. The repertoire holds 130,000 to 150,000 clones, with 80% as singletons. The specimen was PBMCs. The receptors originated from a male donor in good health and CMV-seronegative. Each CDR3 is given with its conserved first and last residue. Each record gives: J gene, V gene, clone size, D gene, CDR3 DNA, CDR3 protein. The D gene is left open where the match is weak. Clone sizes are given selectively: once, few, many, or a class where the clone is expanded.

j_call: TRBJ1-2
v_call: TRBV10-3
clone_size: once
d_call: TRBD1
cdr3_nt: TGTGCCATCACCGGGACAGGGGTTCATGGCTACACCTTC
cdr3_aa: CAITGTGVHGYTF

j_call: TRBJ2-2
v_call: TRBV2
clone_size: few
d_call: TRBD2
cdr3_nt: TGTGCCAGCAGGACGCTAGGCGGGGGGCCCACCGGGGAGCTGTTTTTT
cdr3_aa: CASRTLGGGPTGELFF

j_call: TRBJ1-3
v_call: TRBV6-5
clone_size: NA
d_call: NA
cdr3_nt: TGTGCCAGCCGGTTAGGGGGGGAGGACACCATATATTTT
cdr3_aa: CASRLGGEDTIYF

j_call: TRBJ1-1
v_call: TRBV7-2
clone_size: NA
d_call: NA
cdr3_nt: TGTGCCAGCAGCTTAGGTGGGGGCTCGGGTGAAGCTTTCTTT
cdr3_aa: CASSLGGGSGEAFF

j_call: TRBJ2-1
v_call: TRBV11-2
clone_size: few
d_call: NA
cdr3_nt: TGTGCCAGCAGCTTAGTCGGGCCCGGGGGCAATGAGCAGTTCTTC
cdr3_aa: CASSLVGPGGNEQFF

j_call: TRBJ2-7
v_call: TRBV4-3
clone_size: few
d_call: TRBD1
cdr3_nt: TGCGCCAGCAGCAACTACTACCCGGGACAGGGCATTATGGGGTCCTACGAGCAGTACTTC
cdr3_aa: CASSNYYPGQGIMGSYEQYF

j_call: TRBJ2-7
v_call: TRBV30
clone_size: NA
d_call: NA
cdr3_nt: TGTGCCTGGGGTCCGGACAGCTCCTACGAGCAGTACTTC
cdr3_aa: CAWGPDSSYEQYF

j_call: TRBJ1-3
v_call: TRBV2
clone_size: few
d_call: NA
cdr3_nt: TGTGCCAGCATCGGGGCCAGGGGAAGTAACACCATATATTTT
cdr3_aa: CASIGARGSNTIYF

j_call: TRBJ2-5
v_call: TRBV4-3
clone_size: NA
d_call: NA
cdr3_nt: TGCGCCAGCAGCCACCCAAAACAGGACAGCATAACGATGACCCAAGAGACCCAGTACTTC
cdr3_aa: CASSHPKQDSITMTQETQYF

j_call: TRBJ2-7
v_call: TRBV19
clone_size: NA
d_call: TRBD2
cdr3_nt: TGTGCCAGTAGTATAAACGGGAGGAACGAGCAGTACTTC
cdr3_aa: CASSINGRNEQYF

j_call: TRBJ1-1
v_call: TRBV18
clone_size: NA
d_call: NA
cdr3_nt: TGTGCCAGCTCACCACCGGACAGAAACACTGAAGCTTTCTTT
cdr3_aa: CASSPPDRNTEAFF

j_call: TRBJ1-1
v_call: TRBV18
clone_size: NA
d_call: NA
cdr3_nt: TGTGCCAGCTCACCGTCGGGGGGTGAAGCTTTCTTT
cdr3_aa: CASSPSGGEAFF

j_call: TRBJ2-5
v_call: TRBV2
clone_size: NA
d_call: TRBD1
cdr3_nt: TGTGCCACCGCTGGACAGGCGAAAGAGACCCAGTACTTC
cdr3_aa: CATAGQAKETQYF

j_call: TRBJ1-6
v_call: TRBV4-2
clone_size: NA
d_call: NA
cdr3_nt: TGTGCCAGCAGCCAAGGAGTCCAGGGAGGGGGTTCACCCCTCCACTTT
cdr3_aa: CASSQGVQGGGSPLHF

j_call: TRBJ2-7
v_call: TRBV7-9
clone_size: NA
d_call: TRBD1
cdr3_nt: TGTGCCAGCAGCTACGGGACAGGGAGGAGCTCCTACGAGCAGTACTTC
cdr3_aa: CASSYGTGRSSYEQYF

j_call: TRBJ1-5
v_call: TRBV4-1
clone_size: NA
d_call: NA
cdr3_nt: TGCGCCAGCAGCCAAGGTCTGGGCAGGGTCGATCAGCCCCAGCATTTT
cdr3_aa: CASSQGLGRVDQPQHF